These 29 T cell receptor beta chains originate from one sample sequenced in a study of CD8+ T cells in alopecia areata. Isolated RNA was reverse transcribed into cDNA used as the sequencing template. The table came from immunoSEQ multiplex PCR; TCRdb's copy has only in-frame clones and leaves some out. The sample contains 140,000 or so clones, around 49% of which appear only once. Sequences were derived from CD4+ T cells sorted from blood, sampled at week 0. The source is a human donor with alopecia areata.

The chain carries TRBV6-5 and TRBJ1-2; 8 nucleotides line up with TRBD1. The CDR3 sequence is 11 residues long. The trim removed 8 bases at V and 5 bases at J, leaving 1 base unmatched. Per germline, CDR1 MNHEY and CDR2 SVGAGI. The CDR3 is CASGQGYGYTF. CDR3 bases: TGTGCCAGCGGACAGGGTTATGGCTACACCTTC.

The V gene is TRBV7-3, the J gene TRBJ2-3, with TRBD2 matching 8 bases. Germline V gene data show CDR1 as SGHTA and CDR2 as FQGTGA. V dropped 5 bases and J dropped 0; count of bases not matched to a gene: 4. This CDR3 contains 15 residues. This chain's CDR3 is CASSALAGSTDTQYF. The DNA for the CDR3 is TGTGCCAGCAGCGCATTAGCGGGAAGCACAGATACGCAGTATTTT.

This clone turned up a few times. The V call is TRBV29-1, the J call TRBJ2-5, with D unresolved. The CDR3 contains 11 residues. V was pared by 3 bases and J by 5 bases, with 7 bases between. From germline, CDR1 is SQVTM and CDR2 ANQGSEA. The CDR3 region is CSVEPLETQYF. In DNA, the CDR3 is TGCAGCGTTGAGCCCTTGGAGACCCAGTACTTC.

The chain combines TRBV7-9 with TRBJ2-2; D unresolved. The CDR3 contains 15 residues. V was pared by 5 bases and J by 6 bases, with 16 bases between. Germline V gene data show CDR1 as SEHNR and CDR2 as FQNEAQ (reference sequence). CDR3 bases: TGTGCCAGCAGCGCCCACCAAAATGGAGCCGGGGAGCTGTTTTTT. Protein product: CASSAHQNGAGELFF.

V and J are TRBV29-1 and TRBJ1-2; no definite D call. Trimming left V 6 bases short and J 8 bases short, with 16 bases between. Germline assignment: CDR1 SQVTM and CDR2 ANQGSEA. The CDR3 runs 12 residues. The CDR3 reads CSVVSEVGGYTF. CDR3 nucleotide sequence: TGCAGCGTCGTTTCGGAGGTCGGCGGCTACACCTTC.

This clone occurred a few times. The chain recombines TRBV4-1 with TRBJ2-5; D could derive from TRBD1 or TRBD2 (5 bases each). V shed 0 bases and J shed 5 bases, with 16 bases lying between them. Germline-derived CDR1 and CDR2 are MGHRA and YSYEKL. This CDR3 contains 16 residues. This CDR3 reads CASSQESSRGWETQYF. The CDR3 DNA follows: TGCGCCAGCAGCCAAGAATCGAGTCGGGGCTGGGAGACCCAGTACTTC.

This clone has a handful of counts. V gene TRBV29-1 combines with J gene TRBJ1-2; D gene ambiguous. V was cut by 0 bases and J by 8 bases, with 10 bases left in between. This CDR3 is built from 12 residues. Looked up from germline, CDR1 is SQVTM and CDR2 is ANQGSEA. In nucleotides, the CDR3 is TGCAGCGTTGAAGACGCGGTGCTCGGCTACACCTTC. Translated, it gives CSVEDAVLGYTF.

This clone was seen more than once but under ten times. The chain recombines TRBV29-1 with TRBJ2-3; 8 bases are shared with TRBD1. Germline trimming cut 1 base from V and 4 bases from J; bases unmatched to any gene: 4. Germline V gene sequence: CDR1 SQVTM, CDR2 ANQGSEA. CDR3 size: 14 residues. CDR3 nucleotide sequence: TGCAGCGTTGAAGGAACAGGGGGGTCAGATACGCAGTATTTT. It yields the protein CSVEGTGGSDTQYF.

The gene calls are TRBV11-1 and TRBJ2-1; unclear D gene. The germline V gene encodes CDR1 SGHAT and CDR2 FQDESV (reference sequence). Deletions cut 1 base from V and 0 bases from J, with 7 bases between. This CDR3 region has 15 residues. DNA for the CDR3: TGTGCCAGCAGCTTAGGGGATAGCTCCTACAATGAGCAGTTCTTC. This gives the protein CASSLGDSSYNEQFF. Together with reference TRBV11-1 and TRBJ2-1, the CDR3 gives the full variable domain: EAEVAQSPRYKITEKSQAVAFWCDPISGHATLYWYRQILGQGPELLVQFQDESVVDDSQLPKDRFSAERLKGVDSTLKIQPAELGDSAMYLCASSLGDSSYNEQFFGPGTRLTVL.

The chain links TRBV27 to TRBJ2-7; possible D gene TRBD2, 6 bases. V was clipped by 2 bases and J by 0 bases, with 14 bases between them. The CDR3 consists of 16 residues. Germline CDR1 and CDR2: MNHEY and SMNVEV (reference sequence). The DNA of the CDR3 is TGTGCCAGCAGTTTACGACCGAGGGGACTCTCCTACGAGCAGTACTTC. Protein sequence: CASSLRPRGLSYEQYF.

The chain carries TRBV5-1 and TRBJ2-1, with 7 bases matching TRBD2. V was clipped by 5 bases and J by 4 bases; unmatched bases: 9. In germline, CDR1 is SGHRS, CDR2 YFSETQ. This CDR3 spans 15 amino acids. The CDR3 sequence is CASSRAGATYNEQFF. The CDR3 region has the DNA TGCGCCAGCAGTAGGGCGGGAGCGACTTACAATGAGCAGTTCTTC.

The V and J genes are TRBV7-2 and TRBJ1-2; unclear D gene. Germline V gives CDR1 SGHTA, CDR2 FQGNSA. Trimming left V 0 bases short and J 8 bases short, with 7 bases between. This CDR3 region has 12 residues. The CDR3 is CASSLASIGYTF. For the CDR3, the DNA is TGTGCCAGCAGCTTAGCGTCGATCGGCTACACCTTC.

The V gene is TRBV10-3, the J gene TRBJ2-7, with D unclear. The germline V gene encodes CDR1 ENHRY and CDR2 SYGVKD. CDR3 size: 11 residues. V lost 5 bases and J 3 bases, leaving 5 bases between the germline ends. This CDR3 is CAISKDYEQYF. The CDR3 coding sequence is TGTGCCATCAGTAAGGACTACGAGCAGTACTTC.

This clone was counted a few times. The CDR3 region is CATRGQGYEQYF. DNA for the CDR3: TGTGCCACCAGGGGGCAGGGCTACGAGCAGTACTTC. The J gene is TRBJ2-7, the V gene TRBV28, with 8 bases lining up with TRBD1. V lost 10 bases, J lost 3 bases, and 5 bases stayed unmatched. The CDR3 spans 12 residues. The V gene's germline CDR1 is MDHEN and CDR2 SYDVKM.

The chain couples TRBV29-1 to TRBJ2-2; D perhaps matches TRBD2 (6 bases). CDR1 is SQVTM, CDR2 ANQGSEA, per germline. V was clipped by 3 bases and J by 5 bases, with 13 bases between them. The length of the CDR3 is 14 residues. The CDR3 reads CSVEGTSRTGELFF. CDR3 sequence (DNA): TGCAGCGTTGAGGGAACTAGCCGAACCGGGGAGCTGTTTTTT.

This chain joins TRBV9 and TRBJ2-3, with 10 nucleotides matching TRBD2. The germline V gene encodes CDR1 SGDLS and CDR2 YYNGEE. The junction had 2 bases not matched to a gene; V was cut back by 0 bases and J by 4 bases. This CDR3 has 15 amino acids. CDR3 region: CASSVGTSGPDTQYF. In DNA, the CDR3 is TGTGCCAGCAGCGTAGGGACTAGCGGACCAGATACGCAGTATTTT.

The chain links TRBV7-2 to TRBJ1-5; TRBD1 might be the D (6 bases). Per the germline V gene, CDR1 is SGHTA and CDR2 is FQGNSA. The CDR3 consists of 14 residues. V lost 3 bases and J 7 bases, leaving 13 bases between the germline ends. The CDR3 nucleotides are TGTGCCAGCAGCTTCACACTAGGGGGACAGCCCCAGCATTTT. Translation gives CASSFTLGGQPQHF.

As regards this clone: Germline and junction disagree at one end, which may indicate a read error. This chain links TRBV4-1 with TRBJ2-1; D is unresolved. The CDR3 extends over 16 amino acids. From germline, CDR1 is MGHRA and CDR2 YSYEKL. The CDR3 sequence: CASSQDERSSYSEQFF. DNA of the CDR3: TGCGCCAGCAGCCAAGATGAAAGGAGCTCCTACAGTGAGCAGTTCTTC.

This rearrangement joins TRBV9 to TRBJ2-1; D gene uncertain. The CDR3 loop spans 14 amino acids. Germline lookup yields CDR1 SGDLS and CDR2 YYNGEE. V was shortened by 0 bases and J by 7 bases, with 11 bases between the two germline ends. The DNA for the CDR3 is TGTGCCAGCAGCGTAGAAGAGGTCCTGAATGAGCAGTTCTTC. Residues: CASSVEEVLNEQFF.

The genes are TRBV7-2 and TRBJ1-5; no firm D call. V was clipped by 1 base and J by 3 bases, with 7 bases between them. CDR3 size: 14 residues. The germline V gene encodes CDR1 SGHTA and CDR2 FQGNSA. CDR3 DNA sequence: TGTGCCAGCAGCTTAGGGTTTTACAATCAGCCCCAGCATTTT. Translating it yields CASSLGFYNQPQHF.

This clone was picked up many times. CDR3 in amino acids: CASSPAAGVSGHEQFF. The CDR3 DNA reads as TGTGCCAGCTCACCTGCCGCGGGAGTGAGCGGGCATGAGCAGTTCTTC. The chain is built from TRBV18 and TRBJ2-1, with 7 bases identical to TRBD2. Trimming at V came to 3 bases and at J to 8 bases, leaving 13 bases not matched to a gene. The length of the CDR3 is 16 residues. CDR1 is KGHSH, CDR2 LQKENI, per germline. Looking up the rest from reference TRBV18 and TRBJ2-1 gives the full variable domain: NAGVMQNPRHLVRRRGQEARLRCSPMKGHSHVYWYRQLPEEGLKFMVYLQKENIIDESGMPKERFSAEFPKEGPSILRIQQVVRGDSAAYFCASSPAAGVSGHEQFFGPGTRLTVL.

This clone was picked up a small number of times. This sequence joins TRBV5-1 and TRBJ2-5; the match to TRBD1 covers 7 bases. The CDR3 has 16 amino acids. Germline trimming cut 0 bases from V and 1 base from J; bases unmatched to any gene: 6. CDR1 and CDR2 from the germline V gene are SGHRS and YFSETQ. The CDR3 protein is CASSLAGTVPQETQYF. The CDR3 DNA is TGCGCCAGCAGCTTGGCTGGGACAGTACCCCAAGAGACCCAGTACTTC.

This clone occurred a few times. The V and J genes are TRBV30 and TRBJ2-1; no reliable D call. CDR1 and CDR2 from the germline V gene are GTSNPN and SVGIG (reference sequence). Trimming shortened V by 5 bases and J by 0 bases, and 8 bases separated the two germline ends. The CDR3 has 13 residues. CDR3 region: CAWGPSSYNEQFF. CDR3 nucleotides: TGTGCCTGGGGACCGAGCTCCTACAATGAGCAGTTCTTC.

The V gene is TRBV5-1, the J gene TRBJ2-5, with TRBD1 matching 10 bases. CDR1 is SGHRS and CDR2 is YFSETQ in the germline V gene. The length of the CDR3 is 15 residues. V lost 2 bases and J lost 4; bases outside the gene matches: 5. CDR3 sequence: CASSFRTGGGETQYF. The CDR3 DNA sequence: TGCGCCAGCAGCTTTAGGACAGGGGGTGGAGAGACCCAGTACTTC.

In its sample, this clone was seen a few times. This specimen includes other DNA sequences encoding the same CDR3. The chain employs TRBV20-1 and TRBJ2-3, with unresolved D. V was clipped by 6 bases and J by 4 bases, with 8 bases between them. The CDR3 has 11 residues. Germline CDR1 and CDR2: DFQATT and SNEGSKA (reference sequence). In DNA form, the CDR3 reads TGCAGTGCACGTTGGGCAGATACGCAGTATTTT. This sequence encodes CSARWADTQYF.

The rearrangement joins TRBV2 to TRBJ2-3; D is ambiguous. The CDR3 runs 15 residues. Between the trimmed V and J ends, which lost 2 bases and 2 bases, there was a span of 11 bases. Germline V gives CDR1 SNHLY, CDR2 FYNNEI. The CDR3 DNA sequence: TGTGCCAGCAGTGAAAACAGTCTCCACACAGATACGCAGTATTTT. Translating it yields CASSENSLHTDTQYF. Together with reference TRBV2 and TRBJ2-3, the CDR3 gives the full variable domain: EPEVTQTPSHQVTQMGQEVILRCVPISNHLYFYWYRQILGQKVEFLVSFYNNEISEKSEIFDDQFSVERPDGSNFTLKIRSTKLEDSAMYFCASSENSLHTDTQYFGPGTRLTVL.

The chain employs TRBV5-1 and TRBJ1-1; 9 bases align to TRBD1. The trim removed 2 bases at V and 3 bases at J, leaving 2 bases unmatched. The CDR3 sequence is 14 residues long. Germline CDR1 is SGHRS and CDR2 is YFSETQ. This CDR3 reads CASSFRQGDTEAFF. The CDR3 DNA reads TGCGCCAGCAGCTTCCGACAGGGGGACACTGAAGCTTTCTTT.

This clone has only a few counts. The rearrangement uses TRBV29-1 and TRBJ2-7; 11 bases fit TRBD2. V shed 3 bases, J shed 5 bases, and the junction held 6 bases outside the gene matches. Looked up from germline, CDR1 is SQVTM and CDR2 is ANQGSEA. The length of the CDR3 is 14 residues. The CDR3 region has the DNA TGCAGCGTTGACACTAGCGGGAGAAGCAACGAGCAGTACTTC. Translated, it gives CSVDTSGRSNEQYF.

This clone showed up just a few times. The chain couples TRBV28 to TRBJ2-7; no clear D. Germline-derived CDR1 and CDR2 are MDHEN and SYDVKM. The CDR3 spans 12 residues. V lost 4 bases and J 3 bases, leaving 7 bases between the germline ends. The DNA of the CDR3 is TGTGCCAGCAGTTCTTACAGCTACGAGCAGTACTTC. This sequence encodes CASSSYSYEQYF.